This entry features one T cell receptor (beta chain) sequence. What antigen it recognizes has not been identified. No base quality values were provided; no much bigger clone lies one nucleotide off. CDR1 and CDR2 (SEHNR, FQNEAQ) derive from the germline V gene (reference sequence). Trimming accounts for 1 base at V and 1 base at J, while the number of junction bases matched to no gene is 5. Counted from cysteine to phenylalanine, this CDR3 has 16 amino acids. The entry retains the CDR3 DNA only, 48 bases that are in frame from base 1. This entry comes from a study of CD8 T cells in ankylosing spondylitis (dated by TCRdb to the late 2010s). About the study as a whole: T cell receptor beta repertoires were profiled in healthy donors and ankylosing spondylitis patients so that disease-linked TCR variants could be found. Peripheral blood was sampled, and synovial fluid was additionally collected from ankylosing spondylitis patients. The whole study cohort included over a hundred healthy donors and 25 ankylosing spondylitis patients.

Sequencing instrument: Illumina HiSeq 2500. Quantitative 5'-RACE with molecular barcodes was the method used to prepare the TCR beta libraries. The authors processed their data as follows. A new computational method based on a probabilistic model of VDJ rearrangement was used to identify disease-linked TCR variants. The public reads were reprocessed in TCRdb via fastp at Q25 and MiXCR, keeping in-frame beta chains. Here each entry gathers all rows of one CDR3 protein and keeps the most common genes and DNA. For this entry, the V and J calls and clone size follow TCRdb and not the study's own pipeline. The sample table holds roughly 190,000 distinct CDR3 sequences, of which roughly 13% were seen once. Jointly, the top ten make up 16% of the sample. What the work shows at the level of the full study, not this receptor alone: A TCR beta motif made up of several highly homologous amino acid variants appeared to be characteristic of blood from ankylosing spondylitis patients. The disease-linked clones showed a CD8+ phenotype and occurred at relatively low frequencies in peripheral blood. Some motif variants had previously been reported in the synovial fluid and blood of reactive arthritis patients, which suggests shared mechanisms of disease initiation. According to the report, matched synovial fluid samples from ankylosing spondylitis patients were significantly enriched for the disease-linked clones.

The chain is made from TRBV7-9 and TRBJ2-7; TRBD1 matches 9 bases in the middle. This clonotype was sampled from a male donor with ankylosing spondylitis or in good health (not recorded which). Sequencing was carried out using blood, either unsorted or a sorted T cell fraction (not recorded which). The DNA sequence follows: TGTGCCAGCAGCTTAGTTACCGGGACAGGGTCCTACGAGCAGTACTTC. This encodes CASSLVTGTGSYEQYF.